These 27 T cell receptor beta chains originate from one sample sequenced in a study of CD8 T cells in ankylosing spondylitis. Each CDR3 protein gets one entry after TCRdb re-called the 5' RACE reads with MiXCR. The repertoire holds around 250,000 distinct CDR3 sequences, with approximately 12% as singletons. The sequenced sample was blood, either unsorted or a sorted T cell fraction (not recorded which). The receptors were sampled from a male donor with ankylosing spondylitis or in good health (not recorded which).

The V gene is TRBV6-2 or TRBV6-3, the J gene TRBJ2-1; perhaps TRBD1 as D (6 bases). V dropped 5 bases and J dropped 2 bases, with 7 bases sitting between them. The CDR3 has 13 amino acids. Germline V gives CDR1 MNHEY, CDR2 SVGEGT. The CDR3 DNA sequence: TGTGCCAGCAGTAGGACAGCCTACAATGAGCAGTTCTTC. Translated: CASSRTAYNEQFF.

The V call is TRBV6-2 or TRBV6-3, the J call TRBJ2-3; D ambiguous. The CDR3 length is 13 residues. CDR1 and CDR2 (germline): MNHEY, SVGEGT. The V end was cut by 2 bases, the J end by 7 bases, with 10 bases between. The CDR3 coding sequence is TGTGCCAGCAGTTACCTATCCCAAAATACGCAGTATTTT. It translates to CASSYLSQNTQYF.

In this sample, this clonotype turned up many times. The chain employs TRBV5-1 and TRBJ2-1; 7 nucleotides line up with TRBD2. CDR3 size: 15 residues. V was pared by 4 bases and J by 8 bases, with 12 bases of the junction left unmatched. CDR1 is SGHRS and CDR2 is YFSETQ in the germline V gene. The CDR3 reads CASSRPGGKFHEQFF. DNA of the CDR3: TGCGCCAGCAGCCGCCCCGGGGGGAAATTCCATGAGCAGTTCTTC. Supplemented by reference TRBV5-1 and TRBJ2-1, the full variable domain reads KAGVTQTPRYLIKTRGQQVTLSCSPISGHRSVSWYQQTPGQGLQFLFEYFSETQRNKGNFPGRFSGRQFSNSRSEMNVSTLELGDSALYLCASSRPGGKFHEQFFGPGTRLTVL.

This clonotype was seen ten or more times. V gene TRBV18 combines with J gene TRBJ2-1, with a tentative D call TRBD2 (5 bases). Trimming removed 3 bases at V and 5 bases at J, with 5 bases between. This CDR3 has 12 residues. Per the germline V gene, CDR1 is KGHSH and CDR2 is LQKENI. The CDR3 loop is CASSPSDNEQFF. CDR3 nucleotide sequence: TGTGCCAGCTCACCTAGCGACAATGAGCAGTTCTTC.

The chain has TRBV11-2 and TRBJ1-2; TRBD1 is a possible D gene (5 bases). V was pared by 5 bases and J by 0 bases, with 13 bases between. Germline V gene sequence: CDR1 SGHAT, CDR2 FQNNGV. The CDR3 is made up of 15 amino acids. CDR3 in DNA: TGTGCCAGCAGCCGAGGGACGGGCCCTAACTATGGCTACACCTTC. Translation gives CASSRGTGPNYGYTF.

This clonotype was detected only a few times. V is TRBV6-1 and J is TRBJ1-3, with a tentative D call TRBD1 (5 bases). The length of the CDR3 is 14 residues. CDR1 is MNHNS, CDR2 SASEGT, per germline. V was trimmed by 7 bases and J by 4 bases, leaving 14 bases between them. The DNA for the CDR3 is TGTGCCAGCACCTCGGCCGGGGCAGGAAACACCATATATTTT. As protein: CASTSAGAGNTIYF.

This clonotype showed up many times. The chain employs TRBV20-1 and TRBJ2-7, with D unresolved. V lost 2 bases and J 3 bases, leaving 11 bases between the germline ends. Per the germline V gene, CDR1 is DFQATT and CDR2 is SNEGSKA (reference sequence). This CDR3 is built from 13 residues. The CDR3 DNA follows: TGCAGTGCTAGACTCGCACGAGACTACGAGCAGTACTTC. Protein sequence: CSARLARDYEQYF.

This chain uses TRBV27 with TRBJ2-7, with no clear D. Germline V gene sequence: CDR1 MNHEY, CDR2 SMNVEV (reference sequence). This CDR3 region has 10 residues. Trimming left V 2 bases short and J 10 bases short, with 6 bases between. The chain's CDR3 is CASSLPAQYF. As DNA, the CDR3 is TGTGCCAGCAGTTTACCAGCCCAGTACTTC.

There are a few counts of this clonotype. The genes are TRBV27 and TRBJ2-3; possible D gene TRBD2, 6 bases. The CDR3 contains 14 residues. The germline gives CDR1 MNHEY, CDR2 SMNVEV (reference sequence). V was clipped by 0 bases and J by 6 bases, with 10 bases between them. CDR3 in DNA: TGTGCCAGCAGTTTATCGGGCGGGGTGGATACGCAGTATTTT. Protein sequence: CASSLSGGVDTQYF.

This rearrangement joins TRBV15 to TRBJ1-5; 7 nucleotides agree with TRBD1. Germline trimming cut 5 bases from V and 1 base from J; bases unmatched to any gene: 2. Per the germline V gene, CDR1 is LNHNV and CDR2 is YYDKDF (reference sequence). The CDR3 totals 14 residues. CDR3 region: CATSPGGSNQPQHF. In nucleotides, the CDR3 is TGTGCCACCAGCCCAGGGGGAAGCAATCAGCCCCAGCATTTT.

The CDR3 region has the DNA TGTGCCAGCAGTTTAGCGGGGGGCCCGAAGGGAAACACCATATATTTT. This translates into CASSLAGGPKGNTIYF. J is TRBJ1-3 and V is TRBV12-3 or TRBV12-4; tentatively, D is TRBD1 (6 bases). V lost 0 bases and J 4 bases, leaving 13 bases between the germline ends. The CDR3 totals 16 residues.

For this clonotype: A clone one base away is much larger, so this may be a read error. This rearrangement joins TRBV6-1 to TRBJ1-2, with 8 bases identical to TRBD1. Germline lookup yields CDR1 MNHNS and CDR2 SASEGT. The length of the CDR3 is 15 residues. The CDR3 nucleotides are TGTGCCAGCAAAACGGGGACAGGAGAGAACTATGACTACACCTTC. Its protein is CASKTGTGENYDYTF.

Here the CDR3 reads CASSLASSEQFF. The CDR3 nucleotides read TGTGCCAGCAGCTTAGCGTCATCGGAGCAGTTCTTC. The chain recombines TRBV7-9 with TRBJ2-1, with no clear D. The CDR3 sequence is 12 residues long. The V gene's germline CDR1 is SEHNR and CDR2 FQNEAQ (reference sequence). V lost 0 bases to trimming and J lost 10 bases, with 7 bases between them.

V usage is TRBV7-8 and J usage is TRBJ2-7; 9 nucleotides align to TRBD1. The CDR3 sequence is 15 residues long. The V gene end was trimmed by 3 bases and the J gene end by 4 bases; junction bases not matched to a gene: 7. CDR1 and CDR2 from the germline V gene are SGHVS and FQNEAQ. The CDR3 region is CASSLTTGGVYEQYF. The CDR3 DNA is TGTGCCAGCAGCTTGACGACAGGGGGAGTTTACGAGCAGTACTTC.

This clonotype was detected ten times or more. This rearrangement joins TRBV29-1 to TRBJ1-1; D unclear. This CDR3 region has 14 residues. V was clipped by 0 bases and J by 0 bases, with 8 bases between them. Germline CDR1 SQVTM, CDR2 ANQGSEA. This CDR3 reads CSVEDLRLNTEAFF. The DNA of the CDR3 is TGCAGCGTTGAAGATCTTAGGCTGAACACTGAAGCTTTCTTT.

In this sample, this clonotype turned up many times. The J gene is TRBJ2-5, the V gene TRBV5-1; 14 bases fit TRBD2. With V trimmed by 6 bases and J by 1 base, 14 bases remained unmatched. The germline gives CDR1 SGHRS, CDR2 YFSETQ. This CDR3 contains 19 residues. The CDR3 DNA is TGCGCCAGCACCCCGGCAGGGACTAGCGGGAGTGGGGTCCAAGAGACCCAGTACTTC. Translating gives CASTPAGTSGSGVQETQYF.

This clonotype turned up a few times. This rearrangement joins TRBV29-1 to TRBJ2-2; D call uncertain. CDR1 and CDR2 from the germline V gene are SQVTM and ANQGSEA. Deletions cut 6 bases from V and 4 bases from J, with 15 bases between. The CDR3 runs to 14 residues. The CDR3 is CSVCHVGGTGELFF. CDR3 nucleotide sequence: TGCAGCGTCTGCCATGTGGGCGGCACCGGGGAGCTGTTTTTT.

This clonotype was recorded at least ten times. This chain connects TRBV5-1 to TRBJ2-7; possibly TRBD2 for D (5 bases). Germline assignment: CDR1 SGHRS and CDR2 YFSETQ. CDR3 size: 16 residues. The V gene lost 0 bases and the J gene lost 2 bases, with 15 bases spanning the gap. Here the CDR3 reads CASSLEVGGPPYEQYF. DNA of the CDR3: TGCGCCAGCAGCTTGGAGGTAGGCGGGCCTCCCTACGAGCAGTACTTC. Full variable domain (remainder filled in from reference TRBV5-1 and TRBJ2-7): KAGVTQTPRYLIKTRGQQVTLSCSPISGHRSVSWYQQTPGQGLQFLFEYFSETQRNKGNFPGRFSGRQFSNSRSEMNVSTLELGDSALYLCASSLEVGGPPYEQYFGPGTRLTVT.

Ten or more counts support this clonotype. The chain has TRBV6-1 and TRBJ2-7, with D possibly being TRBD1 (7 bases). Germline CDR1 reads MNHNS; CDR2 reads SASEGT. The CDR3 has 14 amino acids. Trimming took off 6 bases at V and 2 bases at J, with 14 bases between the two ends. Written as DNA, the CDR3 is TGTGCCAGCAGGCGCGGGACAGAAGCCTACGAGCAGTACTTC. This translates into CASRRGTEAYEQYF.

This clonotype was seen a handful of times. V is TRBV6-5 and J is TRBJ2-7; 7 bases align to TRBD2. The ends lost 2 bases at V and 2 bases at J; junction bases unmatched: 6. The CDR3 is made up of 15 amino acids. Germline values: CDR1 MNHEY, CDR2 SVGAGI. The DNA of the CDR3 is TGTGCCAGCAGTTACGCTAGCGGAGGTCCCTACGAGCAGTACTTC. Translated: CASSYASGGPYEQYF.

J is TRBJ2-7 and V is TRBV7-9; no firm D call. The V end was cut by 4 bases, the J end by 2 bases, with 12 bases between. Germline values: CDR1 SEHNR, CDR2 FQNEAQ (reference sequence). The CDR3 spans 14 residues. The CDR3 spells CASSSQAETYEQYF. The CDR3 bases are TGTGCCAGCAGCTCCCAGGCAGAGACCTACGAGCAGTACTTC.

This clonotype occurred many times. The gene calls are TRBV5-1 and TRBJ1-1, with 10 nucleotides matching TRBD1. Germline V gene data show CDR1 as SGHRS and CDR2 as YFSETQ. The CDR3 totals 16 residues. Germline trimming cut 0 bases from V and 4 bases from J; bases unmatched to any gene: 6. In nucleotides, the CDR3 is TGCGCCAGCAGCTTGGCGGGACAGGGGTTTGGCACTGAAGCTTTCTTT. Encoded protein: CASSLAGQGFGTEAFF.

Comments on this clonotype: A much larger clone sits a single nucleotide away, making a read error possible. V and J are TRBV20-1 and TRBJ2-1; 8 positions match TRBD1. The germline V gene has CDR1 DFQATT and CDR2 SNEGSKA (reference sequence). V lost 1 base, J lost 8 bases, and 10 bases stayed unmatched. The CDR3 is 15 residues long. Here the CDR3 DNA reads TGCAGTGCTAGAGGGGCGACAGGGGACCTCTATGAGCAGTTCTTC. This codes for CSARGATGDLYEQFF.

This clonotype was seen only a few times. The chain's CDR3 is CASSFSNTLDSGANVLTF. For the CDR3, the DNA is TGTGCCAGCAGTTTTTCGAACACACTCGACTCTGGGGCCAACGTCCTGACTTTC. The chain combines TRBV27 with TRBJ2-6; D not resolved. The CDR3 spans 18 residues. Germline CDR1 MNHEY, CDR2 SMNVEV (reference sequence). V lost 3 bases and J lost 0, with 15 bases in between.

This clonotype was seen a few times. CDR3 sequence (DNA): TGTGCCAGCAGCCAAGATCGTCCAGGGGGCTACGCGAACACTGAAGCTTTCTTT. This codes for CASSQDRPGGYANTEAFF. The V gene is TRBV3-1, the J gene TRBJ1-1, with 8 bases identical to TRBD1. Germline loops: CDR1 LGHDT, CDR2 YNNKEL (reference sequence). The CDR3 is 18 amino acids. With V trimmed by 0 bases and J by 1 base, 10 bases remained unmatched.

The DNA of the CDR3 is TGTGCCAGCAGTTACCACCGGGACCCGAGCTCCTACGAGCAGTACTTC. Its protein product is CASSYHRDPSSYEQYF. The chain carries TRBV6-5 and TRBJ2-7; D tentatively fits TRBD1 or TRBD2 (5 bases each). CDR3 size: 16 residues. Germline V gene sequence: CDR1 MNHEY, CDR2 SVGAGI. V gave up 2 bases and J gave up 0 bases, with 14 bases separating them.

There are many counts of this clonotype. The chain is built from TRBV5-5 and TRBJ2-3; TRBD2 might be the D (5 bases). The CDR3 length is 14 residues. The V gene's germline CDR1 is SGHKS and CDR2 YYEKEE (reference sequence). V gave up 0 bases and J gave up 9 bases, with 14 bases separating them. In DNA form, the CDR3 reads TGTGCCAGCAGCTTGGACCTTACTAGGGCCACGCAGTATTTT. Protein sequence: CASSLDLTRATQYF.